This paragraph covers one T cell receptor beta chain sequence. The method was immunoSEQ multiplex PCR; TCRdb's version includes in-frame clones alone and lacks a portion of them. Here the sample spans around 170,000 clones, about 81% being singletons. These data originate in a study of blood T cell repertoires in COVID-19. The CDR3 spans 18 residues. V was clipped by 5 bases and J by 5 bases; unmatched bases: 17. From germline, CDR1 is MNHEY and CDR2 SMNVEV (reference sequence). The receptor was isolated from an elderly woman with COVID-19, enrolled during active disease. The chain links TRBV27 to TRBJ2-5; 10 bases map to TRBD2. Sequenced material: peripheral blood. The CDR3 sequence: CASSPRDTLAGEWETQYF. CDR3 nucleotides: TGTGCCAGCAGTCCTCGGGACACTCTAGCGGGGGAGTGGGAGACCCAGTACTTC.